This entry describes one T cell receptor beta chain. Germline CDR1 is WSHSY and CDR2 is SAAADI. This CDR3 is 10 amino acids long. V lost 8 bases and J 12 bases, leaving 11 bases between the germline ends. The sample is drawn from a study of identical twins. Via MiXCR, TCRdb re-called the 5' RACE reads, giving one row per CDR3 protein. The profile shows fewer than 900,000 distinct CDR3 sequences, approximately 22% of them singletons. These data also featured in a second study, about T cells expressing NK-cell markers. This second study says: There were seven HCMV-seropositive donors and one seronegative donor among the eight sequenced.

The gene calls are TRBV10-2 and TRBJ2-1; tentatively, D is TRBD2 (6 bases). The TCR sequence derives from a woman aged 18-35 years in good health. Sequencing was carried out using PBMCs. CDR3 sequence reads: CASRRDSQFF. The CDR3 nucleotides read TGCGCCAGCCGCCGGGACTCGCAGTTCTTC.